The present entry profiles one TCR beta chain with its context. Its antigen is still unknown. V shed 0 bases, J shed 7 bases, and the junction held 4 bases outside the gene matches. Germline assignment: CDR1 MGHRA and CDR2 YSYEKL. The CDR3 contains 16 residues. Specified time point: blood 4 weeks post-SBRT, at nephrectomy. Treatment denoted: 15 Gy SBRT to primary tumor, nephrectomy 4 weeks later. Nephrectomy followed 15 Gy stereotactic body radiation by 4 weeks. This renal cell carcinoma was of the clear cell type. The data were obtained in a study of radiation and T cells in renal cell carcinoma. This table comes from immunoSEQ multiplex PCR, and its TCRdb copy is limited to in-frame clones, with some not included. The sample includes just under 150,000 clones, 75% to 90% of them seen just once. General study points: From baseline, blood top tumor clonotypes peaked at 2 weeks post-radiation. Without pretreatment biopsies, baseline tumor clonotype presence was undetermined.

The TCR comes from a woman aged 45-65 years with renal cell carcinoma. The chain recombines TRBV4-1 with TRBJ2-3; 13 nucleotides align to TRBD2. The sample here was blood, taken from a patient whose treatment included radiotherapy and nephrectomy. The CDR3 loop reads CASSQERTSGRNTQYF. The CDR3 DNA sequence: TGCGCCAGCAGCCAAGAGCGGACTAGCGGGAGAAATACGCAGTATTTT.